The 4 T cell receptor beta chains below all came from one sample that was sequenced in a study of CD8+ T cells in alopecia areata. Treatment here: oral pan-JAK inhibitor, 5-10 mg twice daily. It was cDNA, reverse transcribed from extracted RNA, that served as the sequencing template. Profiling relied on immunoSEQ multiplex PCR, and the TCRdb table lists in-frame clones only, not all of them. This table holds about 76,000 clones, around 67% found once. The sample here was CD8+ T cells sorted from blood, taken at week 24, from a patient treated with tofacitinib. Receptors were obtained from a human donor with alopecia areata.

The chain joins TRBV7-6 to TRBJ1-2, with TRBD1 identical over 8 bases. The length of the CDR3 is 12 residues. The J segment lost 4 bases and the V segment lost 8 bases, leaving 3 bases of the junction unmatched. CDR1 SGHVS and CDR2 FNYEAQ come from the germline V gene. CDR3 amino acids: CASSDRGYGYTF. CDR3 DNA sequence: TGTGCCAGCTCCGACAGGGGCTATGGCTACACCTTC.

This chain uses TRBV7-2 with TRBJ2-5, with TRBD1 matching over 8 bases. Trimming cost V 4 bases and J 2 bases; bases outside gene matches: 15. Germline V gene data show CDR1 as SGHTA and CDR2 as FQGNSA. This CDR3 is 18 amino acids long. The CDR3 is CASSYPSRDRQIQETQYF. CDR3 DNA sequence: TGTGCCAGCAGCTACCCCAGCCGGGACAGGCAAATTCAAGAGACCCAGTACTTC.

The genes are TRBV9 and TRBJ2-3; TRBD1 aligns across 7 bases. J lost 2 bases, V lost 3 bases, and 9 bases had no gene match. Looked up from germline, CDR1 is SGDLS and CDR2 is YYNGEE. The CDR3 has 16 residues. The DNA for the CDR3 is TGTGCCAGCAGCGATCACAGGGGACCAAACACAGATACGCAGTATTTT. Its protein product is CASSDHRGPNTDTQYF.

This clone came up once. The chain couples TRBV27 to TRBJ1-1, with TRBD1 matching over 9 bases. The V gene end was trimmed by 6 bases and the J gene end by 3 bases; junction bases not matched to a gene: 11. This CDR3 spans 16 amino acids. Germline V CDR1 and CDR2: MNHEY, SMNVEV (reference sequence). CDR3 in amino acids: CASRPLNRGRDTEAFF. The CDR3 bases are TGTGCCAGCAGACCGTTGAACAGGGGGCGCGACACTGAAGCTTTCTTT.